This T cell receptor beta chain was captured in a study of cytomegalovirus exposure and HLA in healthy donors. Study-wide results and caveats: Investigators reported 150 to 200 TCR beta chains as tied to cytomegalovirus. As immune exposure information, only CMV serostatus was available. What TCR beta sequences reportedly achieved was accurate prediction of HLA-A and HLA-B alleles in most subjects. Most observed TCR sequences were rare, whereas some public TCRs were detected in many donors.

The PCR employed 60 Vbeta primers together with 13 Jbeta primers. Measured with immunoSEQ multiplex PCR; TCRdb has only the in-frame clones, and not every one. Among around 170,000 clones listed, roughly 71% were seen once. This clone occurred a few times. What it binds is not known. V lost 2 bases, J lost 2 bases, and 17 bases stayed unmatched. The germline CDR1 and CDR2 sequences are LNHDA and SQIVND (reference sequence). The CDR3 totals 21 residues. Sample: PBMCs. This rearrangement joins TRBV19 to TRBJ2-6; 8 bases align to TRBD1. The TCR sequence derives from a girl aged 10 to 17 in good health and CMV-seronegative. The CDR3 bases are TGTGCCAGTAGTATATTGGCCATTTGGGGACAGGCTACTCCTGGGGCCAACGTCCTGACTTTC. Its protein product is CASSILAIWGQATPGANVLTF.